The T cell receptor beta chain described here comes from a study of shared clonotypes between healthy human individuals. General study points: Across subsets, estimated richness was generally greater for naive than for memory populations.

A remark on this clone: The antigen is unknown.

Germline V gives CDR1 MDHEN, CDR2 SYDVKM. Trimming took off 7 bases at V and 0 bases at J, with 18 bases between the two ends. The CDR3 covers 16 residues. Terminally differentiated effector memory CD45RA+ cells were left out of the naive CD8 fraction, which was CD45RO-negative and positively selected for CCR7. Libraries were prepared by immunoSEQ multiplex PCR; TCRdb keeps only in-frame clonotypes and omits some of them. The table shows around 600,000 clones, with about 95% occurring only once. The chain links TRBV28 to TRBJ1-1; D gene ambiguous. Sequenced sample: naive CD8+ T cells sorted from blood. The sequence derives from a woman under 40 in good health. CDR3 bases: TGTGCCAGCACCATGAGACTTGAGGATATGAACACTGAAGCTTTCTTT. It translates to CASTMRLEDMNTEAFF.